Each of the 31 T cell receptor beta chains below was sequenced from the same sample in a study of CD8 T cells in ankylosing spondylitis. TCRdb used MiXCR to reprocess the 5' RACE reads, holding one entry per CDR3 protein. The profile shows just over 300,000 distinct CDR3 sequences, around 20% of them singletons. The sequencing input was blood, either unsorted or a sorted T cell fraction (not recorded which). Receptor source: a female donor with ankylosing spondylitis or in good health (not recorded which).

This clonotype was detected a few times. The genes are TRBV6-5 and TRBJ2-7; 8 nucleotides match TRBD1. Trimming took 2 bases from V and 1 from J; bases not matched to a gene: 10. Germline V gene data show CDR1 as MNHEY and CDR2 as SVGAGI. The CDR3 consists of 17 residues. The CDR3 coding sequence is TGTGCCAGCAGTTACCTGATCGACAGGGGAAGGTCCTACGAGCAGTACTTC. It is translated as CASSYLIDRGRSYEQYF.

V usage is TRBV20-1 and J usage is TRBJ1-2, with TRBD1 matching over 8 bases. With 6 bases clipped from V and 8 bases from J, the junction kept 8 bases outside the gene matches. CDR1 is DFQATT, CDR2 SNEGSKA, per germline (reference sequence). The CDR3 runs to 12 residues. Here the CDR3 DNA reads TGCAGTGCCGACCGACAGGGGAGAGGCTACACCTTC. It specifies CSADRQGRGYTF.

CDR3 loop: CASSQAPGVHGYTF. CDR3 DNA: TGCGCCAGCAGCCAAGCCCCGGGGGTCCATGGCTACACCTTC. The V call is TRBV4-1, the J call TRBJ1-2; D perhaps matches TRBD1 (5 bases). The CDR3 sequence is 14 residues long. Germline CDR1 reads MGHRA; CDR2 reads YSYEKL. V was cut by 1 base and J by 6 bases, with 12 bases left in between.

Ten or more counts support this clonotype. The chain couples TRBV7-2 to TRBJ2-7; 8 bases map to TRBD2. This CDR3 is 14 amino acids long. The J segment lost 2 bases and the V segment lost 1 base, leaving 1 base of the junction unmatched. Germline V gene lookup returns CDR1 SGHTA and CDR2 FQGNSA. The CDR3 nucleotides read TGTGCCAGCAGCTTAGTAGCGGGACCCTACGAGCAGTACTTC. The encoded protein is CASSLVAGPYEQYF.

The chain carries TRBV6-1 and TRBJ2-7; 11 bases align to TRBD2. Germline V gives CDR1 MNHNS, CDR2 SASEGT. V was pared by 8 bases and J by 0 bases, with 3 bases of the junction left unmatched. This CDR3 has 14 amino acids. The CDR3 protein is CASLTSGSSYEQYF. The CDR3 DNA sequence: TGTGCCAGCCTAACTAGCGGGAGCTCCTACGAGCAGTACTTC.

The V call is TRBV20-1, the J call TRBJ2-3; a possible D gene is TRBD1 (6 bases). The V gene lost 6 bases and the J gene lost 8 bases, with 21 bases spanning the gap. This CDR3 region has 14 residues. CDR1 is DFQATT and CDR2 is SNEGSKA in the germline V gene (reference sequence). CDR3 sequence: CSAPAFRGGPTQYF. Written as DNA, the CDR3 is TGCAGTGCACCGGCTTTCAGAGGGGGTCCTACGCAGTATTTT.

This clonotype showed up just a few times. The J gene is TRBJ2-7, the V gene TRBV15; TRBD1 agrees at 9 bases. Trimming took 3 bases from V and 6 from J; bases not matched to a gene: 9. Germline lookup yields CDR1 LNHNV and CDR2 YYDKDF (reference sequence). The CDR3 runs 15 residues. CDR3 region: CATSRTLGQGSEQYF. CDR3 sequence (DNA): TGTGCCACCAGCAGGACCCTGGGACAGGGATCCGAGCAGTACTTC.

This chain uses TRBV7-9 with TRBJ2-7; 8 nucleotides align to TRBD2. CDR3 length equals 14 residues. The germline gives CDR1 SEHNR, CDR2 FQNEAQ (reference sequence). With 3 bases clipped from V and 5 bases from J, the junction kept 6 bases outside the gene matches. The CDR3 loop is CASSFSGGRNEQYF. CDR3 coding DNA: TGTGCCAGCAGCTTTTCGGGAGGGCGGAACGAGCAGTACTTC.

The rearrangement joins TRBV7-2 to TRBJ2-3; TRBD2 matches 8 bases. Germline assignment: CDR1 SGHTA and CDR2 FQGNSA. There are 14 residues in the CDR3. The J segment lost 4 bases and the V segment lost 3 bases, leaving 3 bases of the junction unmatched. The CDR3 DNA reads TGTGCCAGCAGCTTTAGCGGGACGGCAGATACGCAGTATTTT. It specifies CASSFSGTADTQYF.

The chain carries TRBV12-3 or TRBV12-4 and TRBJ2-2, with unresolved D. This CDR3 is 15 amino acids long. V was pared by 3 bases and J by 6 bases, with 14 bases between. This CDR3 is CASSLRDPIAGELFF. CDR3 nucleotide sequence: TGTGCCAGCAGTTTGAGAGACCCGATTGCCGGGGAGCTGTTTTTT.

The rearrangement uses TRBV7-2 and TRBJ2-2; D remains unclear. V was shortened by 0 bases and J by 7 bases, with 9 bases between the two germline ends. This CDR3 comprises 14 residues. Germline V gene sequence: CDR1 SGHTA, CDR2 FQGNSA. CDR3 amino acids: CASSLALIRGELFF. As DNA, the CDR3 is TGTGCCAGCAGCTTAGCGCTAATACGCGGGGAGCTGTTTTTT.

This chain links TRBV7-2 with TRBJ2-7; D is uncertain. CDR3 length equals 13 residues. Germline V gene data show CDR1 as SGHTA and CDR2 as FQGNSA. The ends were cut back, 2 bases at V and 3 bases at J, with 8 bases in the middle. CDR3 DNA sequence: TGTGCCAGCAGCTTATCCCTTGGCTACGAGCAGTACTTC. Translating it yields CASSLSLGYEQYF.

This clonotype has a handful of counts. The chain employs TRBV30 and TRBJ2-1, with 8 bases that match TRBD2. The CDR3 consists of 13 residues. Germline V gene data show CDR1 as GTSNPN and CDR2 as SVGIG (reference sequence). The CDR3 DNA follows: TGTGCTTCGACGACGGGGGGGGTCAATGAGCAGTTCTTC. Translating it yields CASTTGGVNEQFF.

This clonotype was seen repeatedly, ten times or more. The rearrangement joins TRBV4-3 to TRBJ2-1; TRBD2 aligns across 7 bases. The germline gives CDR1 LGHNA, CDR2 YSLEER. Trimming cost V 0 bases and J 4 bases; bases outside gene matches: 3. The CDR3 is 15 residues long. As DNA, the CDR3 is TGCGCCAGCAGCCAAGAGTCGCGGGGGTACAATGAGCAGTTCTTC. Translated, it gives CASSQESRGYNEQFF.

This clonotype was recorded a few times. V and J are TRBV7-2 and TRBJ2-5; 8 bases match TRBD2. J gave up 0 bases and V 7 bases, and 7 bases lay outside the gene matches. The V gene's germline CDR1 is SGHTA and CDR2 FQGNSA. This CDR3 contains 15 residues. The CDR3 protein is CASTRSGSHQETQYF. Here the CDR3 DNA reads TGTGCCAGCACAAGAAGCGGGAGTCACCAAGAGACCCAGTACTTC.

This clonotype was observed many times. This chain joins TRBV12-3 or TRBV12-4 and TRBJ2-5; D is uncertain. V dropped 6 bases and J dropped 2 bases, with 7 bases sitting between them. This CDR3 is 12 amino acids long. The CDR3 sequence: CASSQKQETQYF. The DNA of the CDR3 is TGTGCCAGCAGCCAGAAACAAGAGACCCAGTACTTC.

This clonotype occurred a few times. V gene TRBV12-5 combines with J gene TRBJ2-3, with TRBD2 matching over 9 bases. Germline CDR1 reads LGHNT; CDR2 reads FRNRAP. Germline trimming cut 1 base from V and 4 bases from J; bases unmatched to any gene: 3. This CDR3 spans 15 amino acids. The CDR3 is CASGLASGMSDTQYF. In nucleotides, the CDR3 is TGTGCTAGTGGTTTGGCTAGCGGGATGTCAGATACGCAGTATTTT.

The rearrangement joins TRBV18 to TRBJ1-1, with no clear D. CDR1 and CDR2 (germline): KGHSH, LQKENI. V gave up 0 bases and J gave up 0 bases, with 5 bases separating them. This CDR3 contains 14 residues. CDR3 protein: CASSPPGLNTEAFF. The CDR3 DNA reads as TGTGCCAGCTCACCACCAGGGCTGAACACTGAAGCTTTCTTT.

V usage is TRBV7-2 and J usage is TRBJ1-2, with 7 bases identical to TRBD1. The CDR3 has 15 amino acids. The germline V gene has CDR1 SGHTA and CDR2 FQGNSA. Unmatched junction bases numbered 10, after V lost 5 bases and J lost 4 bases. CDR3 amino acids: CASSLRTGNSYGYTF. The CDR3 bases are TGTGCCAGCAGCCTCAGGACAGGCAATTCCTATGGCTACACCTTC.

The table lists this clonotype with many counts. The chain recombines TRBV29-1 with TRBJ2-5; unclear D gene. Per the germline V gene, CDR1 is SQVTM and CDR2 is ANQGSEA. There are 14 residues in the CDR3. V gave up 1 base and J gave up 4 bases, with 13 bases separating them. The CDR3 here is CSVEARAAIETQYF. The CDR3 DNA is TGCAGCGTTGAAGCAAGGGCGGCAATAGAGACCCAGTACTTC.

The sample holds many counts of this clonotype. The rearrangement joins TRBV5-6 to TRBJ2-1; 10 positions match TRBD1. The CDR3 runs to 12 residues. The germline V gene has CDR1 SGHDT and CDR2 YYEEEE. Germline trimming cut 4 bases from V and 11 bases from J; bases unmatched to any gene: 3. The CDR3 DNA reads TGTGCCAGCAGCAGGGACAGGGGCAAGCAGTTCTTC. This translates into CASSRDRGKQFF.

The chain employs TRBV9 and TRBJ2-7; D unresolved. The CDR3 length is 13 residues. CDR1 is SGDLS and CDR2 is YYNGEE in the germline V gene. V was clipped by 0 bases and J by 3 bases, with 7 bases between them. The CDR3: CASSVDAGYEQYF. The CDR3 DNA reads TGTGCCAGCAGCGTAGACGCCGGCTACGAGCAGTACTTC.

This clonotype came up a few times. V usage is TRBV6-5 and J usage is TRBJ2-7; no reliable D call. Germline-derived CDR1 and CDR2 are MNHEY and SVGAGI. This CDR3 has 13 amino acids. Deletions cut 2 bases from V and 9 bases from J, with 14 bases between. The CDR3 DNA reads TGTGCCAGCAGTTACGGTCTTAAAGCACGGCAGTACTTC. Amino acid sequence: CASSYGLKARQYF.

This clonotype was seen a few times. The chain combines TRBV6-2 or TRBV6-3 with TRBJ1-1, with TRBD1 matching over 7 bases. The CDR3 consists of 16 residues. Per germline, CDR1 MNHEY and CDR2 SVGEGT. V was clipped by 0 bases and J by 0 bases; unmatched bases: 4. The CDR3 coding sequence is TGTGCCAGCAGTTACTCCAGGGGGGGAGTGAACACTGAAGCTTTCTTT. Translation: CASSYSRGGVNTEAFF.

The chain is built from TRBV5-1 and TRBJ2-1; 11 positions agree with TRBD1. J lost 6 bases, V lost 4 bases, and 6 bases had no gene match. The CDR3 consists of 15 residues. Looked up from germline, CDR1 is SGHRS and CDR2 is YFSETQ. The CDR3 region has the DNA TGCGCCAGCAGCCCCGGACAGGGGGCAGGCAATGAGCAGTTCTTC. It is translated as CASSPGQGAGNEQFF.

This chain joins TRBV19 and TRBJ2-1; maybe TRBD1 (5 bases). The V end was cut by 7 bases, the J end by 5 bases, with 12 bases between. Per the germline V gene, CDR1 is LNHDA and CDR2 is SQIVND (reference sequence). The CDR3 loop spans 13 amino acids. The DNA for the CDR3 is TGTGCCAGTAAGGGGCAAGGTGACAATGAGCAGTTCTTC. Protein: CASKGQGDNEQFF. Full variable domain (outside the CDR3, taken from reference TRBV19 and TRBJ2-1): DGGITQSPKYLFRKEGQNVTLSCEQNLNHDAMYWYRQDPGQGLRLIYYSQIVNDFQKGDIAEGYSVSREKKESFPLTVTSAQKNPTAFYLCASKGQGDNEQFFGPGTRLTVL.

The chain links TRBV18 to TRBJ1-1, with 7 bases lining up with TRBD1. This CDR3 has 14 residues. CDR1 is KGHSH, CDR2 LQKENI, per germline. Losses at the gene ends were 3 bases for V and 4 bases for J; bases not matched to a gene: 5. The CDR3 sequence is CASSPKGAGTEAFF. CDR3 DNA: TGTGCCAGCTCACCGAAGGGGGCAGGCACTGAAGCTTTCTTT.

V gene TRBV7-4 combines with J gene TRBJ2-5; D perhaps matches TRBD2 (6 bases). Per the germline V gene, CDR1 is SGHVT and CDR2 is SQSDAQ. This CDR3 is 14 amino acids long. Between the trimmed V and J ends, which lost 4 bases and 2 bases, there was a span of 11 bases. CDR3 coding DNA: TGTGCCAGCAGCTCCCGGACTATTCAAGAGACCCAGTACTTC. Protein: CASSSRTIQETQYF.

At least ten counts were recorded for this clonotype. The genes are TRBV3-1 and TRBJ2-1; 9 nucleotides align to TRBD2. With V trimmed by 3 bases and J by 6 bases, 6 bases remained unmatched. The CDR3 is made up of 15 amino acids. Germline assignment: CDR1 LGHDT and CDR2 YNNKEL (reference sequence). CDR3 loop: CASSQAGGPGNEQFF. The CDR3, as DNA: TGTGCCAGCAGCCAGGCGGGAGGGCCGGGCAATGAGCAGTTCTTC.

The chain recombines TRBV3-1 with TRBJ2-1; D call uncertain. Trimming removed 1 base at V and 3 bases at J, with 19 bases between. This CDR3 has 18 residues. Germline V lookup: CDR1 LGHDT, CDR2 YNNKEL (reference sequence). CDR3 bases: TGTGCCAGCAGCCAAGGGTTCCTCGGATCAGGTTACTACAATGAGCAGTTCTTC. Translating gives CASSQGFLGSGYYNEQFF.

CDR3 protein: CSAWAQTYEQYF. For the CDR3, the DNA is TGCAGTGCTTGGGCCCAGACCTACGAGCAGTACTTC. This chain connects TRBV20-1 to TRBJ2-7, with D uncertain. CDR3 length equals 12 residues. Germline V lookup: CDR1 DFQATT, CDR2 SNEGSKA (reference sequence). V dropped 5 bases and J dropped 2 bases, with 10 bases sitting between them.